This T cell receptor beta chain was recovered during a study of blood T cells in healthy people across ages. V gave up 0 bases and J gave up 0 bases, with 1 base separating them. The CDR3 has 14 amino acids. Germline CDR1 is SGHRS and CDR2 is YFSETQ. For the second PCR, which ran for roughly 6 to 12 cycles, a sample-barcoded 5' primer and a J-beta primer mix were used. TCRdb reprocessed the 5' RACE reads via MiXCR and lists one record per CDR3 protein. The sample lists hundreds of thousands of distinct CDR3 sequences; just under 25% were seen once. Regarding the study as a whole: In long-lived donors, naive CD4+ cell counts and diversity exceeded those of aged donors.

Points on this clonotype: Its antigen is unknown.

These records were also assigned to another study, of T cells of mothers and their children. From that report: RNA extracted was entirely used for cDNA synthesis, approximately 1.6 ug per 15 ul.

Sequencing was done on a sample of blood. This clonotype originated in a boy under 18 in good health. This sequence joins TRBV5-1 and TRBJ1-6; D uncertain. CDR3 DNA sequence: TGCGCCAGCAGCTTGGACTCCTATAATTCACCCCTCCACTTT. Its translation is CASSLDSYNSPLHF.